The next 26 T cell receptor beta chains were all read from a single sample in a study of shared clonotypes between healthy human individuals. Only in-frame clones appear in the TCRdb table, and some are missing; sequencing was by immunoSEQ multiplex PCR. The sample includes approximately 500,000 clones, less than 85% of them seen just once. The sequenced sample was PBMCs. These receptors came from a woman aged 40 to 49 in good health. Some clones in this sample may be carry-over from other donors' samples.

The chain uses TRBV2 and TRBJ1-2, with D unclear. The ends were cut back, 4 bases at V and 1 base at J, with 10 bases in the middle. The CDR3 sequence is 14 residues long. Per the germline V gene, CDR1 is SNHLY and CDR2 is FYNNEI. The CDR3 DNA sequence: TGTGCCAGCAGTGTCGGCAGTAGTAACTATGGCTACACCTTC. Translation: CASSVGSSNYGYTF.

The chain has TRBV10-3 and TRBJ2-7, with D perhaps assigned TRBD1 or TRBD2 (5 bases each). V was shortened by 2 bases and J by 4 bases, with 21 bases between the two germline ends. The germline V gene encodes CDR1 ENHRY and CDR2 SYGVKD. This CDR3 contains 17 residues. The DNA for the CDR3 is TGTGCCATCAGTGAGAATCCTCCGGGGCATCGCTCTTACGAGCAGTACTTC. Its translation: CAISENPPGHRSYEQYF.

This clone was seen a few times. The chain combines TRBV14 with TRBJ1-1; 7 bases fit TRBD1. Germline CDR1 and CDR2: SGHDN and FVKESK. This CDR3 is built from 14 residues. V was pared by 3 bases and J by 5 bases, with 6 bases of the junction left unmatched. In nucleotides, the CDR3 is TGTGCCAGCAGCCAGGGAGGGGGCGTTACTGAAGCTTTCTTT. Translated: CASSQGGGVTEAFF.

The CDR3 reads CASSPGQESQPQHF. CDR3 sequence (DNA): TGTGCCAGTAGCCCGGGACAGGAGAGTCAGCCCCAGCATTTT. This sequence joins TRBV19 and TRBJ1-5, with 8 bases fitting TRBD1. Germline values: CDR1 LNHDA, CDR2 SQIVND (reference sequence). There are 14 residues in the CDR3. J lost 6 bases, V lost 6 bases, and 7 bases had no gene match.

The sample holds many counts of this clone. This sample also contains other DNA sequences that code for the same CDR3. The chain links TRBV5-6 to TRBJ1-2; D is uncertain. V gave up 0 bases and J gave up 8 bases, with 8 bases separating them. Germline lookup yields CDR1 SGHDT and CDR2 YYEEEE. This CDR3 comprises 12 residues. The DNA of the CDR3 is TGTGCCAGCAGCTTGGGCGGTCAGGGCTACACCTTC. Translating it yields CASSLGGQGYTF.

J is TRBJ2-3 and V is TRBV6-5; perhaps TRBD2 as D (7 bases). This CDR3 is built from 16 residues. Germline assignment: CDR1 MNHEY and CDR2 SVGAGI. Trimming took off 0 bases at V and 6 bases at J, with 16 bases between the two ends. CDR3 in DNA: TGTGCCAGCAGTTACTCTGGGGGGGCGAACGATGATACGCAGTATTTT. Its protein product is CASSYSGGANDDTQYF.

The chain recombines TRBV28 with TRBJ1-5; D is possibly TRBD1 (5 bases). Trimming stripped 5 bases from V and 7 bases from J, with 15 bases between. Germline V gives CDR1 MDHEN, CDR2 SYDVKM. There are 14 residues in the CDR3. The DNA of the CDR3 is TGTGCCAGCAGTCTCCCCGGGACGCAACAGCCCCAGCATTTT. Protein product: CASSLPGTQQPQHF. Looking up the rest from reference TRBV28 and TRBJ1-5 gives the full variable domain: DVKVTQSSRYLVKRTGEKVFLECVQDMDHENMFWYRQDPGLGLRLIYFSYDVKMKEKGDIPEGYSVSREKKERFSLILESASTNQTSMYLCASSLPGTQQPQHFGDGTRLSIL.

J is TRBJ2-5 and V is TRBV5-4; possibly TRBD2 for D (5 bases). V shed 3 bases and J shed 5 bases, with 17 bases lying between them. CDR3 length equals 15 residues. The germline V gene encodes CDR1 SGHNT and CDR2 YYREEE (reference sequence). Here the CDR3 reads CASSSKIEGGETQYF. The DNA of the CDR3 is TGTGCCAGCAGCTCCAAAATCGAGGGTGGGGAGACCCAGTACTTC. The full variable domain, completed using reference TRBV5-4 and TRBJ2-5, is ETGVTQSPTHLIKTRGQQVTLRCSSQSGHNTVSWYQQALGQGPQFIFQYYREEENGRGNFPPRFSGLQFPNYSSELNVNALELDDSALYLCASSSKIEGGETQYFGPGTRLLVL.

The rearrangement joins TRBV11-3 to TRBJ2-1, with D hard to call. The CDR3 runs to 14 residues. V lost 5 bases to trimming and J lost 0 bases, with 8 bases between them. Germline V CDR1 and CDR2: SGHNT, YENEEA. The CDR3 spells CASSHVSSYNEQFF. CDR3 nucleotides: TGTGCCAGCAGCCACGTCAGCTCCTACAATGAGCAGTTCTTC.

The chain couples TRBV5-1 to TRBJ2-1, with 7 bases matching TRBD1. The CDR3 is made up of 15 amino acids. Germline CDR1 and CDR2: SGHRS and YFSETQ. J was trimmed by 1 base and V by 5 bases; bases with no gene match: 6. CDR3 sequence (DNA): TGCGCCAGCAGGCCCGGGACAGATTCCTACAATGAGCAGTTCTTC. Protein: CASRPGTDSYNEQFF.

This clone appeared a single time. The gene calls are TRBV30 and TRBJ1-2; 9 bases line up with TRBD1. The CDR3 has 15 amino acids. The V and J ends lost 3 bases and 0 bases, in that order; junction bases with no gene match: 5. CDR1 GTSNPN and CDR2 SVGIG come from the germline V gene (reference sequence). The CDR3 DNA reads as TGTGCCTGGAGGTCAACAGGGGGCCCTAACTATGGCTACACCTTC. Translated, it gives CAWRSTGGPNYGYTF.

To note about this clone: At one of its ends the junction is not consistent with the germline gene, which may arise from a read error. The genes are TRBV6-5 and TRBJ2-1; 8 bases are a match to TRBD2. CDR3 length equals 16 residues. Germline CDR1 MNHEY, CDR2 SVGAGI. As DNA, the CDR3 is TGTGCCAGCAGCTACTCCGCGGTAGCGGGATCTAATGAGCAGTTCTTC. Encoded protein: CASSYSAVAGSNEQFF.

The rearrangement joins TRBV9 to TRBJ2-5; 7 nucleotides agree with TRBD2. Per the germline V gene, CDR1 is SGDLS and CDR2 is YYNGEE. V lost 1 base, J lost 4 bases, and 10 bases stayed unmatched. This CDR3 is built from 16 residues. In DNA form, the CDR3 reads TGTGCCAGCAGCGTACAGAGCGGGGCTTCCCTAGAGACCCAGTACTTC. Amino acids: CASSVQSGASLETQYF.

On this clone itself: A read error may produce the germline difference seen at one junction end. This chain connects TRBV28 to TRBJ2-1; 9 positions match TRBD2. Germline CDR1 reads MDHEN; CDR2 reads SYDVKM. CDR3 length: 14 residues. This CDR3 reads CASSLAGGYTEQFF. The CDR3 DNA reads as TGTGCCAGCAGTTTGGCGGGGGGGTACACTGAGCAGTTCTTC.

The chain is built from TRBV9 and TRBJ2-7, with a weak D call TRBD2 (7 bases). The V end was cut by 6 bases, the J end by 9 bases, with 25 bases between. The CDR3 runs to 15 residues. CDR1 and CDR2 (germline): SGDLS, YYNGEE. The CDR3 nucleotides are TGTGCCAGCACACCTTACGGGGGGCCTTCTGATGTGCAGTACTTC. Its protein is CASTPYGGPSDVQYF.

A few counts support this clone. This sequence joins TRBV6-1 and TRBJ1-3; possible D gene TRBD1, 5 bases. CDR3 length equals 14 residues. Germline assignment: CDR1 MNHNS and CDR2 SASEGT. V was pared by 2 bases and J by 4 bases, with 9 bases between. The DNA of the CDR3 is TGTGCCAGCAGTGAAATTTGGGACGGAAACACCATATATTTT. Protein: CASSEIWDGNTIYF.

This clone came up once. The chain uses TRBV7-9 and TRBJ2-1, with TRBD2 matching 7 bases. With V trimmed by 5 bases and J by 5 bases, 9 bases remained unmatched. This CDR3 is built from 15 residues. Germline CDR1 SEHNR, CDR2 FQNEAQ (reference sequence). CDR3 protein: CASSRFPGGNNEQFF. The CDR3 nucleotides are TGTGCCAGCAGCCGCTTCCCGGGAGGCAACAATGAGCAGTTCTTC.

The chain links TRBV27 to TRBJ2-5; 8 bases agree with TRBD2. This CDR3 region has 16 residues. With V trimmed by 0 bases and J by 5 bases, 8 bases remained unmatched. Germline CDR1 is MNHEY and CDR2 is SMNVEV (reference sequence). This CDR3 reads CASSLSLAGGGETQYF. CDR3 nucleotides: TGTGCCAGCAGTTTATCCCTGGCGGGAGGTGGGGAGACCCAGTACTTC.

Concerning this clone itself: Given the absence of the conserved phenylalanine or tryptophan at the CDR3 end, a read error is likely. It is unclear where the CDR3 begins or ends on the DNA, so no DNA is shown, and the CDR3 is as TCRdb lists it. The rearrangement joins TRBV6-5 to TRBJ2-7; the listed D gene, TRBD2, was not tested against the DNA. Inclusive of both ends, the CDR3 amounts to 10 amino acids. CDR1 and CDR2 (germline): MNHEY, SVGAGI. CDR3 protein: CASSQSGRGL.

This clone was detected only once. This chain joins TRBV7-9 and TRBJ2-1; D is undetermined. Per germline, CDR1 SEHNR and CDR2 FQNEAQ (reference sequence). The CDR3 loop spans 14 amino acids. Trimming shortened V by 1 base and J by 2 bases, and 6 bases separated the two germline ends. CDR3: CASSLGGTYNEQFF. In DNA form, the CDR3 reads TGTGCCAGCAGCTTAGGGGGAACCTACAATGAGCAGTTCTTC.

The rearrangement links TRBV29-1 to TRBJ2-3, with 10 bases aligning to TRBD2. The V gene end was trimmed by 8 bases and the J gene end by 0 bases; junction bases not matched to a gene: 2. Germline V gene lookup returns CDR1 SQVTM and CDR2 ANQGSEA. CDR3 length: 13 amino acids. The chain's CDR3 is CSKTSGSTDTQYF. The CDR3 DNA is TGCAGCAAGACTAGCGGGAGCACAGATACGCAGTATTTT.

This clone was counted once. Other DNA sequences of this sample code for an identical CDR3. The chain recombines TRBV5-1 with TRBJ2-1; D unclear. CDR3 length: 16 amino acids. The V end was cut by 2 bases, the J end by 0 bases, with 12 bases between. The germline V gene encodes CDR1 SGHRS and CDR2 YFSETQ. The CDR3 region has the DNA TGCGCCAGCAGCTTAGAAGGTCTCGGCTCCTACAATGAGCAGTTCTTC. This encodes CASSLEGLGSYNEQFF.

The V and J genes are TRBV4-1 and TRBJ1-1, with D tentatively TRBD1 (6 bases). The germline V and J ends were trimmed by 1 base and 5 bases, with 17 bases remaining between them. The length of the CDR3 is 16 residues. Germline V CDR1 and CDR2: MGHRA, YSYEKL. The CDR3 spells CASSQGLQGWGTEAFF. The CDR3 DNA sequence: TGCGCCAGCAGCCAAGGTTTACAGGGCTGGGGGACTGAAGCTTTCTTT.

In nucleotides, the CDR3 is TGCAGTGCCAATGAGGGGGATACGCAGTATTTT. Its protein product is CSANEGDTQYF. The chain joins TRBV20-1 to TRBJ2-3, with D perhaps assigned TRBD1 or TRBD2 (5 bases each). CDR3 length equals 11 residues. V lost 6 bases and J lost 6, with 10 bases in between. Per germline, CDR1 DFQATT and CDR2 SNEGSKA (reference sequence).

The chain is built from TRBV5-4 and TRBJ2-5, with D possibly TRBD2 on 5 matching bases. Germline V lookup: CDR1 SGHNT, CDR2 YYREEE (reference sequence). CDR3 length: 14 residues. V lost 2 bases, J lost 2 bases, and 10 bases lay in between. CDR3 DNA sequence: TGTGCCAGCAGCTTAGGGAGCTTACAAGAGACCCAGTACTTC. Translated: CASSLGSLQETQYF.

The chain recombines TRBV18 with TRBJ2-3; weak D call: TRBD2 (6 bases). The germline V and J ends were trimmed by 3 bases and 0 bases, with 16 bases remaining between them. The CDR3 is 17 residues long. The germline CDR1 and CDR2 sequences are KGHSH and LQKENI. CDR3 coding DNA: TGTGCCAGCTCACCCACTCGTAAAGGGACTAGCACAGATACGCAGTATTTT. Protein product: CASSPTRKGTSTDTQYF. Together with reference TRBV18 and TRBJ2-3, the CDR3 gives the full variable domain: NAGVMQNPRHLVRRRGQEARLRCSPMKGHSHVYWYRQLPEEGLKFMVYLQKENIIDESGMPKERFSAEFPKEGPSILRIQQVVRGDSAAYFCASSPTRKGTSTDTQYFGPGTRLTVL.